Below are 13 T cell receptor beta chains sequenced from a single sample in a study of T cell responses to AZD1222 COVID-19 vaccine. The protocol was immunoSEQ multiplex PCR, while the TCRdb copy is restricted to in-frame clones and leaves out a portion. The profile covers about 120,000 clones, with 70% to 90% appearing a single time and around 8.6% taken by the ten largest. Material: peripheral blood, obtained on day 0 of AZD1222 vaccination. Receptors originate from an adult in good health.

J is TRBJ2-7 and V is TRBV5-1, with D perhaps TRBD1 (5 bases). The germline CDR1 and CDR2 sequences are SGHRS and YFSETQ. The CDR3 is 13 residues long. V lost 4 bases to trimming and J lost 3 bases, with 11 bases between them. For the CDR3, the DNA is TGCGCCAGCAGCCCCGACAGTTTCTACGAGCAGTACTTC. Encoded protein: CASSPDSFYEQYF.

The chain combines TRBV19 with TRBJ2-7; no definite D call. CDR1 is LNHDA, CDR2 SQIVND, per germline (reference sequence). The CDR3 spans 13 residues. V lost 5 bases and J lost 1, with 9 bases in between. The CDR3 nucleotides are TGTGCCAGTAGTTGGCAGGCGTCCTACGAGCAGTACTTC. It specifies CASSWQASYEQYF.

The chain recombines TRBV30 with TRBJ1-1; D possibly corresponds to TRBD1 (6 bases). The CDR3 extends over 13 amino acids. V lost 5 bases, J lost 5 bases, and 15 bases lay in between. Germline V CDR1 and CDR2: GTSNPN, SVGIG (reference sequence). The DNA of the CDR3 is TGTGCCTGGGGGGTCACACAGGGAACTGAAGCTTTCTTT. Translating gives CAWGVTQGTEAFF.

The rearrangement uses TRBV7-9 and TRBJ2-7; 7 nucleotides agree with TRBD1. V shed 5 bases, J shed 4 bases, and the junction held 5 bases outside the gene matches. This CDR3 spans 13 amino acids. Germline lookup yields CDR1 SEHNR and CDR2 FQNEAQ (reference sequence). CDR3 sequence reads: CASSMGQIYEQYF. The CDR3 DNA reads as TGTGCCAGCAGCATGGGACAGATTTACGAGCAGTACTTC.

This chain links TRBV24-1 with TRBJ2-3; D is possibly TRBD1 or TRBD2 (5 bases each). CDR1 is KGHDR and CDR2 is SFDVKD in the germline V gene. Trimming removed 5 bases from V and 6 bases from J, with 20 bases in between. This CDR3 comprises 16 residues. This chain's CDR3 is CATSGPSGTREDTQYF. For the CDR3, the DNA is TGTGCCACCAGTGGCCCCTCAGGGACGAGGGAGGATACGCAGTATTTT.

The gene calls are TRBV7-6 and TRBJ1-3; D may be TRBD1 (6 bases). The CDR3 extends over 13 amino acids. Germline CDR1 and CDR2: SGHVS and FNYEAQ. V dropped 4 bases and J dropped 6 bases, with 10 bases sitting between them. The CDR3 nucleotides read TGTGCCAGCAGCTCCGGACAGTTAAACACCATATATTTT. This codes for CASSSGQLNTIYF.

The chain is built from TRBV18 and TRBJ1-4, with D uncertain. Germline assignment: CDR1 KGHSH and CDR2 LQKENI. The length of the CDR3 is 15 residues. V shed 3 bases and J shed 6 bases, with 14 bases lying between them. The chain's CDR3 is CASSPSRGLDEKLFF. In DNA form, the CDR3 reads TGTGCCAGCTCACCTTCCCGGGGATTGGATGAAAAACTGTTTTTT.

The chain employs TRBV7-9 and TRBJ2-5; D is perhaps TRBD1 or TRBD2 (6 bases each). Germline CDR1 reads SEHNR; CDR2 reads FQNEAQ (reference sequence). V lost 3 bases and J lost 5, with 19 bases in between. This CDR3 contains 16 residues. DNA of the CDR3: TGTGCCAGCAGCTTCAGTGGAGGGGGGAATCGTGAGACCCAGTACTTC. Its translation: CASSFSGGGNRETQYF.

This chain joins TRBV5-1 and TRBJ2-7, with D maybe TRBD1 (6 bases). CDR1 and CDR2 from the germline V gene are SGHRS and YFSETQ. V was clipped by 4 bases and J by 1 base, with 9 bases between them. This CDR3 comprises 13 residues. The CDR3 spells CASSVQGSYEQYF. The CDR3 nucleotides read TGCGCCAGCAGCGTACAGGGTTCCTACGAGCAGTACTTC.

The V gene is TRBV7-2, the J gene TRBJ2-1; no clear D gene. V gave up 5 bases and J gave up 7 bases, with 24 bases separating them. CDR3 length: 17 amino acids. Germline V lookup: CDR1 SGHTA, CDR2 FQGNSA. CDR3 DNA: TGTGCCAGCAGCCTTAACAGAATCCCCACACACACGAATGAGCAGTTCTTC. This translates into CASSLNRIPTHTNEQFF.

This rearrangement joins TRBV19 to TRBJ1-1; D is unresolved. The CDR3 is 14 residues long. CDR1 is LNHDA and CDR2 is SQIVND in the germline V gene (reference sequence). Trimming left V 6 bases short and J 1 base short, with 12 bases between. The CDR3 is CASSHRRSNTEAFF. The CDR3 region has the DNA TGTGCCAGTAGCCATCGTAGGTCGAACACTGAAGCTTTCTTT.

This clone appeared once. The chain uses TRBV12-3 or TRBV12-4 and TRBJ1-3; D is undetermined. Trimming removed 7 bases from V and 8 bases from J, with 9 bases in between. The length of the CDR3 is 11 residues. The CDR3 reads CASKRVDTIYF. The CDR3 DNA reads as TGTGCCAGCAAGAGGGTCGACACCATATATTTT.

V gene TRBV11-2 combines with J gene TRBJ2-1, with D possibly called TRBD1 or TRBD2 (7 bases each). Germline V gene sequence: CDR1 SGHAT, CDR2 FQNNGV. The CDR3 spans 14 residues. Trimming removed 5 bases at V and 9 bases at J, with 17 bases between. CDR3 sequence (DNA): TGTGCCAGCAGCCCCAGGGGGGGGCTCGGTGAGCAGTTCTTC. Translation: CASSPRGGLGEQFF.